The next 8 T cell receptor beta chains were all read from a single sample in a study of cytomegalovirus exposure and HLA in healthy donors. A multiplex PCR was run with 60 Vbeta primers and 13 Jbeta primers. Libraries were prepared by immunoSEQ multiplex PCR; TCRdb keeps only in-frame clonotypes and omits some of them. The table shows roughly 150,000 clones, with roughly 62% occurring only once. Sequenced input: PBMCs. These receptors were collected from a man in his fifties or sixties in good health and CMV-seronegative.

The V call is TRBV19, the J call TRBJ1-5; TRBD1 is a possible D gene (5 bases). V dropped 1 base and J dropped 2 bases, with 12 bases sitting between them. Looked up from germline, CDR1 is LNHDA and CDR2 is SQIVND (reference sequence). The CDR3 is made up of 16 amino acids. This chain's CDR3 is CASSIGSLQGNQPQHF. The CDR3 DNA reads TGTGCCAGTAGTATAGGAAGTTTACAGGGCAATCAGCCCCAGCATTTT. The full variable domain, its missing parts supplied by reference TRBV19 and TRBJ1-5, is DGGITQSPKYLFRKEGQNVTLSCEQNLNHDAMYWYRQDPGQGLRLIYYSQIVNDFQKGDIAEGYSVSREKKESFPLTVTSAQKNPTAFYLCASSIGSLQGNQPQHFGDGTRLSIL.

The chain has TRBV29-1 and TRBJ2-7; 8 bases are shared with TRBD1. The J segment lost 2 bases and the V segment lost 4 bases, leaving 13 bases of the junction unmatched. CDR3 size: 16 residues. CDR1 is SQVTM and CDR2 is ANQGSEA in the germline V gene. The chain's CDR3 is CSVAGAPGQEAYEQYF. The CDR3 DNA sequence: TGCAGCGTTGCCGGAGCTCCGGGACAGGAAGCCTACGAGCAGTACTTC.

The rearrangement joins TRBV9 to TRBJ2-1; TRBD2 agrees at 8 bases. J lost 1 base, V lost 4 bases, and 4 bases had no gene match. The CDR3 totals 15 residues. CDR1 and CDR2 from the germline V gene are SGDLS and YYNGEE. DNA for the CDR3: TGTGCCAGCAGCAGTAGCGGGGATTCCTACAATGAGCAGTTCTTC. Its translation: CASSSSGDSYNEQFF.

This chain links TRBV13 with TRBJ2-2, with 9 bases aligning to TRBD1. CDR1 and CDR2 from the germline V gene are PRHDT and FYEKMQ (reference sequence). CDR3 length: 15 amino acids. V trimming: 4 bases; J trimming: 5 bases; junction bases outside the gene matches: 5. The DNA of the CDR3 is TGTGCCAGCAGCTCGCGACAGGGGGAAACCGGGGAGCTGTTTTTT. The encoded protein is CASSSRQGETGELFF. The variable domain in full, with the rest retrieved from reference TRBV13 and TRBJ2-2, is AAGVIQSPRHLIKEKRETATLKCYPIPRHDTVYWYQQGPGQDPQFLISFYEKMQSDKGSIPDRFSAQQFSDYHSELNMSSLELGDSALYFCASSSRQGETGELFFGEGSRLTVL.

The table lists this clone with a few counts. V usage is TRBV5-6 and J usage is TRBJ1-1, with 8 bases identical to TRBD1. The CDR3 contains 15 residues. V lost 0 bases, J lost 3 bases, and 4 bases stayed unmatched. The V gene's germline CDR1 is SGHDT and CDR2 YYEEEE. The CDR3 loop reads CASSLDRGAYTEAFF. The DNA of the CDR3 is TGTGCCAGCAGCTTGGACAGGGGGGCCTACACTGAAGCTTTCTTT.

The V gene is TRBV18, the J gene TRBJ1-5; D gene unclear. Germline lookup yields CDR1 KGHSH and CDR2 LQKENI. The V gene lost 3 bases and the J gene lost 1 base, with 13 bases spanning the gap. The CDR3 has 16 residues. CDR3 sequence: CASSPEAPRSNQPQHF. CDR3 nucleotides: TGTGCCAGCTCACCCGAGGCCCCCCGGAGCAATCAGCCCCAGCATTTT.

The CDR3 sequence: CASRNGGSNYGYTF. The CDR3 DNA sequence: TGTGCCAGCAGAAATGGGGGGTCTAACTATGGCTACACCTTC. The genes are TRBV7-2 and TRBJ1-2; TRBD1 is a possible D gene (5 bases). The CDR3 loop spans 14 amino acids. Germline CDR1 SGHTA, CDR2 FQGNSA. Trimming removed 6 bases at V and 0 bases at J, with 11 bases between.

A remark on this clone: Other DNA sequences in this sample translate to the same CDR3. The gene calls are TRBV5-1 and TRBJ1-2; 8 bases fit TRBD1. The germline V gene has CDR1 SGHRS and CDR2 YFSETQ. J lost 3 bases, V lost 2 bases, and 3 bases had no gene match. The CDR3 has 14 residues. This CDR3 reads CASSLSGGDYGYTF. CDR3 bases: TGCGCCAGCAGCTTATCAGGGGGCGACTATGGCTACACCTTC.